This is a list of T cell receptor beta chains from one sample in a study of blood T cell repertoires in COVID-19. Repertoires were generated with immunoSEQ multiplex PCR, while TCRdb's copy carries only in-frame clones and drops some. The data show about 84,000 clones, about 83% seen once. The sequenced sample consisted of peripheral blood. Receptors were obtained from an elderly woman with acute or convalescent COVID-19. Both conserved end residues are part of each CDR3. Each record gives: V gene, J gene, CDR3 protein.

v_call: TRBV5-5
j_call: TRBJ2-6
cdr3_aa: CASSLRPGQGLSGANVLTF

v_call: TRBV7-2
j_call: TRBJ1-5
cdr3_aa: CASSPDSNQPQHF

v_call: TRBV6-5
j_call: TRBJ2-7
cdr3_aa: CASSLRSEQYF

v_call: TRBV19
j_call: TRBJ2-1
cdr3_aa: CANSIRGTSGSGGTYNEQFF

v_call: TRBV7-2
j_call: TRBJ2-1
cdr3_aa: CASSPGLAGNYNEQFF

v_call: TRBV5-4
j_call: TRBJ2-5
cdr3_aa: CASTTTGAQETQYF

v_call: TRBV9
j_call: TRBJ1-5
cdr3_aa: CASSAGAGENQPQHF

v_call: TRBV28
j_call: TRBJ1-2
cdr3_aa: CASSLVARDYGYTF

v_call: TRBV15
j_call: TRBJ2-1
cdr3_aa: CATSTRLAGTDNEQFF

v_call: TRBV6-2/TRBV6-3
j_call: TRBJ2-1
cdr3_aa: CASSYLGSSYNEQFF

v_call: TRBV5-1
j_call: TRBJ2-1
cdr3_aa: CASSSGLAGPEQFF